These 22 T cell receptor beta chains were sequenced from one sample in a study of post-analysis software for immune sequencing data. Tagging with unique molecular identifiers was a feature of the TCR beta cDNA libraries. One entry per CDR3 protein results from TCRdb running MiXCR on the PCR reads. The sample consists of about 770,000 distinct CDR3 sequences, 35% to 55% of them appearing once. General observations from the study: Controls had lower frequencies than patients of five or six TRBV segments, which included TRBV5-6, TRBV5-1 and TRBV20-1.

What these receptors recognize is not known. Sample: blood. The origin of the receptors is a girl between 5 and 17 years old with multiple sclerosis.

This clonotype was counted between two and nine times. The gene calls are TRBV7-2 and TRBJ1-2; unclear D gene. This CDR3 comprises 13 residues. V lost 0 bases to trimming and J lost 6 bases, with 8 bases between them. Germline assignment: CDR1 SGHTA and CDR2 FQGNSA. CDR3 nucleotide sequence: TGTGCCAGCAGCTTAGCGGGGAACGATGGCTACACCTTC. Protein: CASSLAGNDGYTF.

This clonotype has more than one count but fewer than ten. This rearrangement joins TRBV12-3 or TRBV12-4 to TRBJ1-5; D gene ambiguous. Trimming took 5 bases from V and 5 from J, leaving 10 bases between them. CDR3 length equals 13 residues. The CDR3 DNA follows: TGTGCCAGCAGTCCTTTGGCAGATCAGCCCCAGCATTTT. Translating it yields CASSPLADQPQHF.

The chain couples TRBV14 to TRBJ2-1, with a tentative D call TRBD2 (6 bases). Trimming removed 1 base from V and 7 bases from J, with 14 bases in between. The CDR3 covers 15 residues. Germline V gene lookup returns CDR1 SGHDN and CDR2 FVKESK. The CDR3 nucleotides read TGTGCCAGCAGCCAAGGACCCAGCGCGGGGAATGAGCAGTTCTTC. This codes for CASSQGPSAGNEQFF.

The V call is TRBV7-9, the J call TRBJ2-5; D gene uncertain. V dropped 6 bases and J dropped 5 bases, with 10 bases sitting between them. Germline V gives CDR1 SEHNR, CDR2 FQNEAQ (reference sequence). The CDR3 consists of 12 residues. CDR3 residues: CASSQNRETQYF. The CDR3 DNA follows: TGTGCCAGCAGTCAGAATAGGGAGACCCAGTACTTC.

The V and J genes are TRBV6-6 and TRBJ2-5, with TRBD1 matching over 10 bases. Trimming at V came to 2 bases and at J to 4 bases, leaving 7 bases not matched to a gene. CDR1 MNHNY and CDR2 SVGAGI come from the germline V gene (reference sequence). This CDR3 region has 16 residues. The DNA for the CDR3 is TGTGCCAGCAGTTACACCGGGACAGGGGCCACAGAGACCCAGTACTTC. Protein: CASSYTGTGATETQYF.

This clonotype has just one count. The chain joins TRBV4-2 to TRBJ1-2; D unresolved. The V end lost 1 base, the J end lost 6 bases, and 12 bases lay between the germline ends. CDR1 is LGHNA and CDR2 is YNFKEQ in the germline V gene. The CDR3 totals 14 residues. The DNA for the CDR3 is TGTGCCAGCAGCCAAGCCAGGTTAATAAATGGCTACACCTTC. This codes for CASSQARLINGYTF.

This sequence joins TRBV29-1 and TRBJ1-2, with a weak D call TRBD1 (6 bases). Germline CDR1 SQVTM, CDR2 ANQGSEA. Trimming removed 5 bases at V and 0 bases at J, with 10 bases between. CDR3 length equals 13 residues. This CDR3 reads CSVTGIANYGYTF. CDR3 DNA: TGCAGCGTTACAGGGATAGCTAACTATGGCTACACCTTC.

This chain uses TRBV5-1 with TRBJ2-1, with 8 bases aligning to TRBD2. The ends lost 3 bases at V and 2 bases at J; junction bases unmatched: 10. The CDR3 loop spans 17 amino acids. Germline V gene lookup returns CDR1 SGHRS and CDR2 YFSETQ. The CDR3: CASSSSETSEPYNEQFF. CDR3 DNA sequence: TGCGCCAGCAGCTCGTCCGAGACTAGCGAACCCTACAATGAGCAGTTCTTC.

V usage is TRBV12-3 or TRBV12-4 and J usage is TRBJ1-2, with 9 bases identical to TRBD1. The CDR3 loop spans 15 amino acids. J lost 2 bases, V lost 2 bases, and 3 bases had no gene match. As DNA, the CDR3 is TGTGCCAGCAGTTTATTAGGGACAGGGAACTATGGCTACACCTTC. Its translation is CASSLLGTGNYGYTF.

The V gene is TRBV7-2, the J gene TRBJ1-1; TRBD1 aligns across 9 bases. The length of the CDR3 is 12 residues. Trimming took 1 base from V and 12 from J; bases not matched to a gene: 3. Germline CDR1 is SGHTA and CDR2 is FQGNSA. CDR3 in DNA: TGTGCCAGCAGCTTAGGGGACAGGGTCCCTTTCTTT. Residues: CASSLGDRVPFF. Supplemented by reference TRBV7-2 and TRBJ1-1, the full variable domain reads GAGVSQSPSNKVTEKGKDVELRCDPISGHTALYWYRQSLGQGLEFLIYFQGNSAPDKSGLPSDRFSAERTGGSVSTLTIQRTQQEDSAVYLCASSLGDRVPFFGQGTRLTVV.

V gene TRBV29-1 combines with J gene TRBJ2-1; 7 bases line up with TRBD2. Trimming removed 7 bases from V and 1 base from J; junction bases left unmatched: 1. In germline, CDR1 is SQVTM, CDR2 ANQGSEA. The length of the CDR3 is 12 residues. The CDR3 reads CSAGGSYNEQFF. Written as DNA, the CDR3 is TGCAGCGCGGGAGGTTCCTACAATGAGCAGTTCTTC.

V and J are TRBV20-1 and TRBJ2-7; 7 positions agree with TRBD2. The tail of the sequence fits TRBJ2-5 better, so the J call may be wrong. This CDR3 is 13 amino acids long. Germline V lookup: CDR1 DFQATT, CDR2 SNEGSKA (reference sequence). CDR3 amino acids: CSARTGGRETQYF. The CDR3 DNA reads as TGCAGTGCTAGAACGGGGGGTCGGGAGACCCAGTACTTC.

V is TRBV20-1 and J is TRBJ2-5; D is ambiguous. The V gene lost 0 bases and the J gene lost 4 bases, with 15 bases spanning the gap. The CDR3 extends over 15 amino acids. Germline V lookup: CDR1 DFQATT, CDR2 SNEGSKA (reference sequence). CDR3 nucleotides: TGCAGTGCTAGAGAGGTTAATGTCGGTCGAGAGACCCAGTACTTC. As protein: CSAREVNVGRETQYF.

There are a few counts of this clonotype. The chain has TRBV30 and TRBJ2-7; 8 bases align to TRBD2. The CDR3 extends over 14 amino acids. Trimming took 3 bases from V and 3 from J; bases not matched to a gene: 7. CDR1 GTSNPN and CDR2 SVGIG come from the germline V gene (reference sequence). The DNA for the CDR3 is TGTGCCTGGAGAGCCCAGCGGGAGATCTACGAGCAGTACTTC. Protein sequence: CAWRAQREIYEQYF.

The V and J genes are TRBV28 and TRBJ2-7, with 10 bases lining up with TRBD1. Germline V gives CDR1 MDHEN, CDR2 SYDVKM. The CDR3 covers 14 residues. Losses at the gene ends were 6 bases for V and 4 bases for J; bases not matched to a gene: 6. CDR3 coding DNA: TGTGCCAGCAGCCCGGGACAGGGGAATTACGAGCAGTACTTC. This sequence encodes CASSPGQGNYEQYF.

The table lists this clonotype with many counts. Here the CDR3 reads CASSSGAGGSSYEQYF. Here the CDR3 DNA reads TGTGCCAGCAGCTCCGGGGCGGGAGGTAGCTCCTACGAGCAGTACTTC. This rearrangement joins TRBV7-2 to TRBJ2-7, with TRBD2 identical over 8 bases. The ends lost 4 bases at V and 0 bases at J; junction bases unmatched: 8. Germline assignment: CDR1 SGHTA and CDR2 FQGNSA. The CDR3 extends over 16 amino acids.

The genes are TRBV15 and TRBJ1-1; 8 nucleotides match TRBD1. CDR1 LNHNV and CDR2 YYDKDF come from the germline V gene (reference sequence). Trimming took 7 bases from V and 4 from J; bases not matched to a gene: 8. The CDR3 is 14 amino acids. The CDR3 loop reads CATTETGVGTEAFF. The CDR3 DNA reads as TGTGCCACCACCGAGACAGGGGTTGGCACTGAAGCTTTCTTT.

The V call is TRBV6-6, the J call TRBJ2-5; TRBD1 aligns across 7 bases. The CDR3 spans 12 residues. J was trimmed by 5 bases and V by 6 bases; bases with no gene match: 3. Germline V lookup: CDR1 MNHNY, CDR2 SVGAGI (reference sequence). The CDR3: CASRARGETQYF. The CDR3 DNA is TGTGCCAGCAGAGCCAGGGGGGAGACCCAGTACTTC.

This chain links TRBV7-2 with TRBJ2-2; the D is unclear. Germline-derived CDR1 and CDR2 are SGHTA and FQGNSA. The CDR3 runs 16 residues. Trimming stripped 2 bases from V and 3 bases from J, with 13 bases between. CDR3 region: CASSLKLGSDTGELFF. The CDR3 DNA reads TGTGCCAGCAGCTTAAAGCTAGGCTCGGACACCGGGGAGCTGTTTTTT. Full variable domain (rest looked up from reference TRBV7-2 and TRBJ2-2): GAGVSQSPSNKVTEKGKDVELRCDPISGHTALYWYRQSLGQGLEFLIYFQGNSAPDKSGLPSDRFSAERTGGSVSTLTIQRTQQEDSAVYLCASSLKLGSDTGELFFGEGSRLTVL.

V gene TRBV10-3 combines with J gene TRBJ1-1; 10 bases map to TRBD1. Germline V gives CDR1 ENHRY, CDR2 SYGVKD. With 10 bases clipped from V and 5 bases from J, the junction kept 7 bases outside the gene matches. The CDR3 runs to 13 residues. The CDR3 nucleotides are TGTGCCACCGGGGGACAGGGGCTGACTGAAGCTTTCTTT. It specifies CATGGQGLTEAFF.

The V gene is TRBV5-1, the J gene TRBJ2-7; D is unclear. Trimming took 4 bases from V and 3 from J, leaving 17 bases between them. The CDR3 has 15 amino acids. The germline gives CDR1 SGHRS, CDR2 YFSETQ. CDR3 bases: TGCGCCAGCAGCCTTCTCGTGTCAGGAGACTACGAGCAGTACTTC. Residues: CASSLLVSGDYEQYF. Based on the CDR3 plus reference TRBV5-1 and TRBJ2-7, the full variable domain is KAGVTQTPRYLIKTRGQQVTLSCSPISGHRSVSWYQQTPGQGLQFLFEYFSETQRNKGNFPGRFSGRQFSNSRSEMNVSTLELGDSALYLCASSLLVSGDYEQYFGPGTRLTVT.

This clonotype was seen a handful of times. The rearrangement links TRBV7-2 to TRBJ2-3, with TRBD2 matching over 11 bases. The J segment lost 4 bases and the V segment lost 5 bases, leaving 5 bases of the junction unmatched. Germline lookup yields CDR1 SGHTA and CDR2 FQGNSA. CDR3 size: 15 residues. CDR3 protein: CASSLSSGRPDTQYF. CDR3 DNA sequence: TGTGCCAGCAGCCTATCTAGCGGGAGGCCAGATACGCAGTATTTT. The full variable domain, with the rest looked up from reference TRBV7-2 and TRBJ2-3, is GAGVSQSPSNKVTEKGKDVELRCDPISGHTALYWYRQSLGQGLEFLIYFQGNSAPDKSGLPSDRFSAERTGGSVSTLTIQRTQQEDSAVYLCASSLSSGRPDTQYFGPGTRLTVL.